The rows below give T cell receptor beta chains drawn from one sample of a study of patients and donors after allogeneic stem cell transplantation. TCRdb reanalysed the RT-PCR reads using MiXCR and keeps one entry per CDR3 protein. The data show a few hundred thousand distinct CDR3 sequences, less than 15% seen once. The sample consisted of blood, either unsorted or a sorted T cell fraction (not recorded which). Receptors were obtained from a human donor who was either an allogeneic HSCT recipient or a stem cell or donor lymphocyte infusion donor (not recorded which). It is not recorded whose cells these are; they may come from a transplant donor. CDR3s include the opening cysteine and the closing phenylalanine or tryptophan. The D gene is left open where the match is weak. Part of the rows lack a size; the others show once, few, many or a class for expanded clones.

CDR3aa	CDR3nt	d_gene	v_gene	j_gene	abundance
CSARSMGLLTEAFF	TGCAGTGCTAGGTCGATGGGATTGTTAACTGAAGCTTTCTTT	.	TRBV20-1	TRBJ1-1	few
CASRDRAVLYGYTF	TGTGCCAGCAGGGACAGGGCCGTCCTCTATGGCTACACCTTC	TRBD1	TRBV7-6	TRBJ1-2	.
CASSLVRLAGDRHEQFF	TGTGCCAGCAGCTTAGTGAGACTAGCGGGAGATCGCCATGAGCAGTTCTTC	TRBD2	TRBV7-8	TRBJ2-1	few
CASSPDFDTQYF	TGTGCCAGCAGCCCAGACTTTGATACGCAGTATTTT	.	TRBV7-6	TRBJ2-3	.
CASSLGYSRETQYF	TGTGCCAGCAGCTTGGGGTATTCGCGAGAGACCCAGTACTTC	.	TRBV7-8	TRBJ2-5	many
CASSPQGANQPQHF	TGTGCCAGCTCACCACAGGGGGCAAATCAGCCCCAGCATTTT	TRBD1	TRBV18	TRBJ1-5	.
CSATLAELTDTQYF	TGCAGTGCCACACTAGCGGAGCTCACAGATACGCAGTATTTT	TRBD2	TRBV20-1	TRBJ2-3	few
CAISRDRENTEAFF	TGTGCCATCAGTCGGGACAGGGAGAACACTGAAGCTTTCTTT	TRBD1	TRBV10-3	TRBJ1-1	.
CASTTSGKETQYF	TGTGCCAGCACTACTAGCGGGAAGGAGACCCAGTACTTC	TRBD2	TRBV28	TRBJ2-5	.
CASSLSGGNTDTQYF	TGCGCCAGCAGCTTGTCGGGAGGGAACACAGATACGCAGTATTTT	TRBD2	TRBV5-1	TRBJ2-3	few
CASSLNRGKELFF	TGTGCCAGCAGCTTAAACAGGGGGAAGGAACTGTTTTTT	TRBD1	TRBV5-4	TRBJ1-4	few